This T cell receptor beta chain was sequenced during a study of CD4 T cells in relation to SARS-CoV-2 and coronaviruses. Looking at the study overall: Convalescent donors were aged 21 to 72, with median around 40 years.

On this clone itself: Its target is unknown.

Produced via immunoSEQ multiplex PCR; TCRdb's table is partial and in-frame only. Among 41,000 or so clones, approximately 87% were seen once, and the ten largest hold 1% to 1.5%. This CDR3 is built from 14 residues. Trimming removed 3 bases at V and 6 bases at J, with 16 bases between. Germline V gene lookup returns CDR1 SGHRS and CDR2 YFSETQ. Cryopreserved PBMCs were CD4-enriched, then split into naive and memory cells. Roughly 100,000 naive or memory CD4+ cells were cultured with CEF peptides for about 10 days. The TCR sequence derives from an adult with COVID-19. The chain combines TRBV5-1 with TRBJ2-7, with D perhaps matching TRBD2 (7 bases). Sequencing was done on a sample of naive CD4+ T cells from PBMCs, cultured in vitro. Subset meaning: naive CD4+ T cells isolated by negative enrichment. The CDR3 DNA sequence: TGCGCCAGCAGCTCTGGGGGGGCACCTCGCGAGCAGTACTTC. It is translated as CASSSGGAPREQYF. Full variable domain (remainder filled in from reference TRBV5-1 and TRBJ2-7): KAGVTQTPRYLIKTRGQQVTLSCSPISGHRSVSWYQQTPGQGLQFLFEYFSETQRNKGNFPGRFSGRQFSNSRSEMNVSTLELGDSALYLCASSSGGAPREQYFGPGTRLTVT.